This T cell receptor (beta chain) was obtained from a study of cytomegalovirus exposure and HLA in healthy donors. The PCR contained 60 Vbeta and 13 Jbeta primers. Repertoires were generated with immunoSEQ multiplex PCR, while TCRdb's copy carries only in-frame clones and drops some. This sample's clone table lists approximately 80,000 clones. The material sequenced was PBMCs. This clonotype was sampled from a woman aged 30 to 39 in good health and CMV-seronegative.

The CDR3 protein is CASSFGQGTSPLHF. The DNA for the CDR3 is TGTGCCAGCAGCTTTGGCCAGGGGACTTCACCCCTCCACTTT. The chain uses TRBV5-4 and TRBJ1-6, with a weak D call TRBD1 (6 bases). Germline V CDR1 and CDR2: SGHNT, YYREEE (reference sequence). The CDR3 contains 14 residues. V lost 2 bases and J lost 9, with 12 bases in between.